This entry features one T cell receptor (beta chain) sequence. Its antigen is not yet known. Nothing much larger sits one base from this clone, and base qualities are not available. TCR libraries were generated with the immunoSEQ multiplex PCR assay, using TCR-beta and/or TCR-alpha/delta assays for each sample. The Illumina high-throughput platform was used to sequence the amplified TCR libraries. On the authors' methods: Clustering and dimensionality reduction were performed using pairwise TCRdist distances among GMM-specific receptors from ex vivo sorted or in vitro expanded T cells. The score assigned to each clinical repertoire was mean NN-distance, meaning the average TCRdist to the nearest 10% of tetramer-positive reference sequences. To compute GEM TCR motif frequency, the fraction of unique TCRs matching known GEM sequences by V/J usage and CDR3 length was calculated. Active tuberculosis was classified by linear discriminant analysis with leave-one-out cross-validation, implemented in scikit-learn. TCRdb limited this immuneACCESS table to in-frame rearrangements with V and J called. A share of clones is missing; checked studies link under half to unresolved V genes, and the rest is unexplained. D and trimming come from the DNA, and the V and J calls and clone size come from that table. Within this sample are around 30,000 clones, with about 90% of them counted one time only. The top ten constitute 5.5% to 8% of the sample.

The record originates from a study of T cells in tuberculosis (dated by TCRdb to 2017 to 2018). Study-wide context: To characterize T cells specific for the mycobacterial lipid antigen glucose monomycolate (GMM), the study used CD1B tetramers together with high-throughput TCR immunosequencing. With 10 or so people per group, a South African clinical cohort compared IGRA-negative adolescents, IGRA-positive adolescents with latent tuberculosis, and adults with active tuberculosis. PBMC from active tuberculosis patients were archived either before standard anti-tuberculosis treatment began or within 7 days of the start of that treatment.

Results and caveats for the whole study, not just this receptor: The smaller NN-distances were partly driven by shorter CDR3-alpha lengths in active tuberculosis patients, and the difference for TCR-beta did not reach statistical significance. Clinical samples were chosen by availability of cryopreserved specimens, and active tuberculosis cases were adults while controls were adolescents. With the diverse GMM-specific repertoire as input, a classifier achieved roughly 90% accuracy (AUROC 0.75 to 0.95), whereas GEM motif frequencies as input gave around 70% accuracy. Compared with IGRA-negative controls, TCR-alpha repertoires from active tuberculosis had smaller mean NN-distances to GMM-specific TCRs, which suggests that these TCRs underwent clonal expansion.

V is clipped by 4 bases and J by 2 bases, and the sequence between their germline boundaries is 10 bases long. CDR1 and CDR2 are drawn from the germline V gene (reference sequence): LNHDA, SQIVND. The CDR3 numbers 14 residues from cysteine through phenylalanine. Left in the record is the CDR3 DNA by itself, 42 bases read in frame from the first base. The time point label, as the study defines it: new active TB diagnosis, blood taken before or within 7 days of starting treatment. Patients with active tuberculosis were defined as newly diagnosed, HIV-seronegative South African adults aged 18 years or older. Confirmation of active tuberculosis came from positive sputum smear microscopy and/or a positive M. tuberculosis culture. Unsorted cryopreserved PBMC were immunosequenced, covering on average approximately 90,000 T cells per clinical donor.

The chain is encoded by TRBV19 joined to TRBJ2-3; the D gene is not confidently resolved. This sample comprised PBMCs, obtained at tuberculosis diagnosis. The source is an adult with tuberculosis. The nucleotide sequence reads as follows: TGTGCCAGTAGTACATTGACTCTCACAGATACGCAGTATTTT. This translates into CASSTLTLTDTQYF.